The clone carrying this TCR beta chain was detected a few times. The antigen is undetermined. V lost 7 bases and J lost 6; bases outside the gene matches: 8. CDR3 length equals 13 residues. Germline V gene data show CDR1 as MNHEY and CDR2 as SVGAGI. The data were taken from a study of a mutant IDH1 vaccine in newly diagnosed glioma. Study-level background: Across weeks 1, 3, 5, 7, 11, 15, 19 and 23, patients received a vaccination each time, eight in all. Earlier therapy was either radiotherapy, temozolomide, or both, and most got both. Findings and caveats of the study: There seemed to be no relation between pseudoprogression and changes in top peripheral T cell clonotypes.

Time point in this sample: week 5, during vaccination. Each dose delivered 300 ug of mutant IDH1 20-mer peptide subcutaneously with imiquimod. Data came from immunoSEQ multiplex PCR; TCRdb stores just in-frame clones and leaves some out. This sample has 30,000 to 45,000 clones, with about four fifths found just once. The sample in question was PBMCs, obtained from a glioma patient whose treatment included an IDH1 peptide vaccine. V is TRBV6-5 and J is TRBJ1-1, with TRBD1 identical over 7 bases. The receptor comes from a man aged 40-49 years with glioma. The CDR3 loop reads CASNQQGTSEAFF. The CDR3 bases are TGTGCCAGCAACCAACAGGGGACCTCTGAAGCTTTCTTT.